The clone carrying this TCR beta chain was counted only a few times. Its antigen remains unknown. CDR3 length: 15 residues. Per germline, CDR1 ENHRY and CDR2 SYGVKD. With V trimmed by 10 bases and J by 2 bases, 10 bases remained unmatched. This sample was included in a study of regulatory T cells in long-lasting Graves disease. iRepertoire HTBI primers and Arm-PCR of CDR3 regions built TCR beta libraries. Via MiXCR, TCRdb re-called the multiplex PCR reads, giving one row per CDR3 protein. The sample lists 550,000 to 600,000 distinct CDR3 sequences; 16% were seen once. Points from the study as a whole: Among persistent patients, a larger number of public clonotypes were shared (roughly 2,900) than among newly diagnosed patients (about 970). Among samples with persistent disease, TRBV28, TRBJ1-2 and TRBJ2-5 were favored.

This sample's time point: newly diagnosed GD, antithyroid drugs for less than 3 months. From RNA extracted from PBMCs, the TCR library was made. In addition, the sample was reused for a study of T cells in Graves' hyperthyroidism and ophthalmopathy.

The sequence was collected from a man between 18 and 29 years old with Graves disease. The sequences come from peripheral blood mononuclear cells (PBMCs), collected at new diagnosis, from a patient treated with antithyroid drugs. The rearrangement links TRBV10-3 to TRBJ2-5; 10 bases are a match to TRBD2. The CDR3 DNA is TGTGCCACGGGGGGGACTAGCGAACCACAAGAGACCCAGTACTTC. This gives the protein CATGGTSEPQETQYF.